This T cell receptor beta chain was identified during a study of T-cell memory formation after mild COVID-19 (dated by TCRdb to about 2021). Regarding the study in general: TCR sequence clusters from the two donors were largely donor specific. T-cell clones expanding and contracting after mild COVID-19 in a couple of donors were tracked by longitudinal TCRalpha and TCRbeta repertoire sequencing. The cohort comprised two young, previously healthy adult volunteers, one female and one male.

The sample was run on an Illumina NovaSeq 6000. cDNA libraries for TCRalpha and TCRbeta were prepared by 5'RACE using constant-segment primers, with sample barcodes and unique molecular identifiers added. Trizol reagent was used to extract RNA from every sample. Library amplification was performed in two PCR steps, and a second sample barcode and Illumina TruSeq adapters were introduced in the second step. Sequencing of libraries was performed on an Illumina NovaSeq with 2 x 150 bp paired-end reads. As for the authors' bioinformatics: The reads were demultiplexed and collapsed into UMI-guided consensus sequences using migec v1.2.7. Using mixcr v2.1.11, the UMI consensuses were aligned to TRA and TRB V and J templates and assembled into clonotypes. Clonotypes were classified as expanded or contracted when called significant by both edgeR and NoisET, with noise models trained on biological replicates. For edgeR calls, the thresholds were a false discovery rate-adjusted p below 0.01 and a log2 fold-change of 1. As an exploratory analysis of dynamics, max-normalized trajectories of the 1000 most abundant clonotypes were examined with PCA combined with hierarchical clustering. Each responding clone was given a CD4 or CD8 phenotype based on the CD4+ and CD8+ repertoires, which had been sequenced separately. TCRdb reprocessed the public reads (quality trimming at Q25 with fastp, clone calling with MiXCR) and kept in-frame beta chains. Each CDR3 protein appears once, grouped with its most common genes and DNA. These V and J calls derive from TCRdb rather than the authors' analysis. The table for this sample lists 180,000 or so distinct CDR3 sequences; roughly 10% of them were counted only once. About 3.8% of the sample rests with the top ten.

V and J lose 4 bases and 2 bases, and a span of 9 bases separates them. Per the germline V gene, SGHTA is the CDR1 and FQGNSA is the CDR2. The cysteine opens and the phenylalanine closes a CDR3 of 13 amino acids. Only the CDR3 portion is preserved as DNA: 39 bases, with reading frame beginning at the first base. Study-wide findings and limitations: SARS-CoV-2 specificity was not confirmed for the second-wave clones peaking on day 37. The study included only a couple of mild cases, and larger cohorts that include severe cases with pre-infection samples were judged to be necessary. Clones contracting from day 15 to 85 had balanced CD4/CD8 phenotypes, while a second wave expanding from day 15 to 37 was biased towards CD4+. The detection of some responding clones in pre-infection memory suggests that pre-existing cross-reactive memory T cells joined the SARS-CoV-2 response. Contracting CD4+ clones appeared mostly in the CM and EM memory subsets, whereas CD8+ clones were enriched in EMRA.

Remarks on this clonotype: Its antigen has not been determined. Per-nucleotide qualities are absent, and no much larger clonotype sits a single base away.

PBMCs were isolated by Ficoll-Paque density gradient centrifugation. The rearranged segments are TRBV7-2 and TRBJ2-7; the D gene remains uncertain. Sequenced: PBMCs or a T cell subset sorted from them (not recorded which). This TCR was recovered from a man aged 18 to 30 who had mild COVID-19 (a few samples of this study predate the infection). The sample titles of this study are shuffled in the database, so cell type and time point are left out; the donor was told from shared clones. The CDR3 loop reads CASSSTPTYEQYF. The DNA reads as follows: TGTGCCAGCAGCTCCACCCCCACCTACGAGCAGTACTTC.